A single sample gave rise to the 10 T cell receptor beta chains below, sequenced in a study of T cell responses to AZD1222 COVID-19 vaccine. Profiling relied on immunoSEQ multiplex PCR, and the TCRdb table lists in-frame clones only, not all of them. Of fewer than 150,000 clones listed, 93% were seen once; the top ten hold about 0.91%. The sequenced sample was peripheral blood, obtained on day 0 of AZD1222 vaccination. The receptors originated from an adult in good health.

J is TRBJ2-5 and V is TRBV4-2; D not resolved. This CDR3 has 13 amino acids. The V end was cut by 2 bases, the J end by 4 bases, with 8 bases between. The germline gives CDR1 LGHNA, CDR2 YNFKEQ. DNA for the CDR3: TGTGCCAGCAGCCAAAGGTTAGGAGAGACCCAGTACTTC. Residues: CASSQRLGETQYF.

For the CDR3, the DNA is TGTGCCAGCAGCCCGAGGGGGCAGGGCGGTTTGACTAATGAAAAACTGTTTTTT. Protein product: CASSPRGQGGLTNEKLFF. J is TRBJ1-4 and V is TRBV7-9; 7 bases are shared with TRBD1. This CDR3 has 18 amino acids. Trimming at V came to 5 bases and at J to 2 bases, leaving 14 bases not matched to a gene. Germline V CDR1 and CDR2: SEHNR, FQNEAQ (reference sequence).

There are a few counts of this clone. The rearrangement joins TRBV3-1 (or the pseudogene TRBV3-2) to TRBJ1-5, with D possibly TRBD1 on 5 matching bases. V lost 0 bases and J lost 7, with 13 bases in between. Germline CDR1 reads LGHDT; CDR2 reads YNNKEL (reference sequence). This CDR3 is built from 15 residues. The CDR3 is CASSQDRGGTQPQHF. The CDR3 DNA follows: TGTGCCAGCAGCCAAGATCGTGGGGGGACCCAGCCCCAGCATTTT.

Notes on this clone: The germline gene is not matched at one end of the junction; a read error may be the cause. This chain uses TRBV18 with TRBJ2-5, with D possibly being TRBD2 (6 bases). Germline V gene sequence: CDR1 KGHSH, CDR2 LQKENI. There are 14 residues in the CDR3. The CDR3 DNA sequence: TGTGCCACCTCAGGGCAGGAGGGATTAGAGACCCAGTACTTC. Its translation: CATSGQEGLETQYF.

CDR3 nucleotide sequence: TGTGCCAGCAGTGTTGGCCCTATCTACGAGCAGTACTTC. Protein sequence: CASSVGPIYEQYF. The chain links TRBV2 to TRBJ2-7; D not resolved. V lost 4 bases and J 3 bases, leaving 10 bases between the germline ends. The germline gives CDR1 SNHLY, CDR2 FYNNEI. This CDR3 comprises 13 residues.

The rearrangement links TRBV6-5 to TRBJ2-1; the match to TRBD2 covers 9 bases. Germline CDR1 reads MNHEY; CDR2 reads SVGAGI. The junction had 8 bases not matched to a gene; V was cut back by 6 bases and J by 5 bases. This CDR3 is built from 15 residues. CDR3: CASRPAGGLHNEQFF. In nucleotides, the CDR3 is TGTGCCAGCAGGCCTGCGGGGGGGCTTCACAATGAGCAGTTCTTC.

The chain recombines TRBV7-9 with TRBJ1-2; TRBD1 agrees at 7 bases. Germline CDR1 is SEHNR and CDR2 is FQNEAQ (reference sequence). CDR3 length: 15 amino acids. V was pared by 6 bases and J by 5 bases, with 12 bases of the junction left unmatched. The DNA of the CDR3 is TGTGCCAGCAGTCCCTATGTGACAGGGACATATGGCTACACCTTC. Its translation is CASSPYVTGTYGYTF. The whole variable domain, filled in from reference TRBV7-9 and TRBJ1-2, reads DTGVSQNPRHKITKRGQNVTFRCDPISEHNRLYWYRQTLGQGPEFLTYFQNEAQLEKSRLLSDRFSAERPKGSFSTLEIQRTEQGDSAMYLCASSPYVTGTYGYTFGSGTRLTVV.

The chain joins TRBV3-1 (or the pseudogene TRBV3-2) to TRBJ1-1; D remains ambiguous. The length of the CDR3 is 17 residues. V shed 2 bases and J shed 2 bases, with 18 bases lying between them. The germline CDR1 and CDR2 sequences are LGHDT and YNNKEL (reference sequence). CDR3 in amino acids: CASSQLLGGEFNTEAFF. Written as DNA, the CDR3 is TGTGCCAGCAGCCAACTCCTCGGCGGCGAATTCAACACTGAAGCTTTCTTT.

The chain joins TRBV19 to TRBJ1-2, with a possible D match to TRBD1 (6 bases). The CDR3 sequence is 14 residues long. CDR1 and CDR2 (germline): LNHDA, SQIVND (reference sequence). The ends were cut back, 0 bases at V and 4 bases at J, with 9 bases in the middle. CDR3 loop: CASSIEGGGYGYTF. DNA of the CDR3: TGTGCCAGTAGTATAGAGGGGGGCGGCTATGGCTACACCTTC.

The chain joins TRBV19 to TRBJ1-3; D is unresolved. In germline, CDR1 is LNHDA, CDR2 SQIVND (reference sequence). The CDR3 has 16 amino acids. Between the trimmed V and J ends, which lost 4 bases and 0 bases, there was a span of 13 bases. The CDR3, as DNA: TGTGCCAGTAGTACCCCGCAGGTCTTCTCTGGAAACACCATATATTTT. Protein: CASSTPQVFSGNTIYF.